The rows below give T cell receptor beta chains drawn from one sample of a study of T cell responses to AZD1222 COVID-19 vaccine. Produced via immunoSEQ multiplex PCR; TCRdb's table is partial and in-frame only. This table has 150,000 or so clones, about 91% appearing once. The starting material was peripheral blood, obtained 28 days after the second AZD1222 dose. These receptors were obtained from an adult who received the AZD1222 COVID-19 vaccine. Both conserved end residues are part of each CDR3. D genes are given only for firm matches. Only some rows state a clone size, as once, few, many or a class for expanded clones.

TRBJ1-5,-,-,TRBV27,TGTGCCAGCACCCCTGGGGGGGGTAGCAATCAGCCCCAGCATTTT,CASTPGGGSNQPQHF
TRBJ2-3,-,-,TRBV5-5,TGTGCCAGCAGCTTGGACAAGGGGTCTAGCACAGATACGCAGTATTTT,CASSLDKGSSTDTQYF
TRBJ1-2,-,once,TRBV4-1,TGCGCCAGCAGCCCCACCCCGCAGGGAGGTACTGGCTACACCTTC,CASSPTPQGGTGYTF
TRBJ1-1,-,-,TRBV6-5,TGTGCCAGCAGTTACTACGGCCCTGGGGGAAACACTGAAGCTTTCTTT,CASSYYGPGGNTEAFF
TRBJ2-5,-,-,TRBV6-1,TGTGCCAGCAGTGACGAGGGGGAGACCCAGTACTTC,CASSDEGETQYF
TRBJ1-1,-,once,TRBV19,TGTGCCAGTAGTATAGTAGACGGGAACACTGAAGCTTTCTTT,CASSIVDGNTEAFF
TRBJ1-2,-,-,TRBV4-2,TGTGCCAGCAGCCAAGATTCAGGACAGATCTATGGCTACACCTTC,CASSQDSGQIYGYTF
TRBJ2-3,TRBD2,once,TRBV28,TGTGCCAGCAGCCCCGGACTAGCGGGAGGGGTAGATACGCAGTATTTT,CASSPGLAGGVDTQYF
TRBJ2-1,-,-,TRBV6-5,TGTGCCAGCAGTTACGAGGGGTCCTACAATGAGCAGTTCTTC,CASSYEGSYNEQFF
TRBJ2-7,-,-,TRBV19,TGTGCCACCTCAGGAAGACAGTCCTACGAGCAGTACTTC,CATSGRQSYEQYF
TRBJ2-3,TRBD2,-,TRBV11-2,TGTGCCAGCAGCTTCCGGGGGGTGACAGATACGCAGTATTTT,CASSFRGVTDTQYF
TRBJ2-7,TRBD1,-,TRBV19,TGTGCCAGTAGCCGGGACAGGGGTGTCGAGCAGTACTTC,CASSRDRGVEQYF
TRBJ2-6,-,-,TRBV5-5,TGTGCCAGCAGCTCGACAGATTTCGGTGGGGCCAACGTCCTGACTTTC,CASSSTDFGGANVLTF
TRBJ1-6,-,-,TRBV30,TGTGCCTGGAGTGGAGGTCTCTTTAATTCACCCCTCCACTTT,CAWSGGLFNSPLHF
TRBJ2-4,-,-,TRBV4-1,TGCGCCAGCAGCCCTCTCTTAGACAGAAACATTCAGTACTTC,CASSPLLDRNIQYF
TRBJ2-7,TRBD2,-,TRBV11-2,TGTGCCAGCAGCTTAGATCTACTAGCGGGAGGGAGCGAGCAGTACTTC,CASSLDLLAGGSEQYF
TRBJ1-5,-,-,TRBV30,TGTGCCTGGAGAGACAGGATCAATCAGCCCCAGCATTTT,CAWRDRINQPQHF
TRBJ2-6,TRBD1,-,TRBV19,TGTGCCAGTAGTCGGACAGGGGGCTCTGGGGCCAACGTCCTGACTTTC,CASSRTGGSGANVLTF
TRBJ2-2,TRBD2,-,TRBV5-4,TGTGCCAGCAGCTGGGGACTAGCGGGGGGTCCGAACACCGGGGAGCTGTTTTTT,CASSWGLAGGPNTGELFF
TRBJ1-2,TRBD1,-,TRBV6-5,TGTGCCAGCAGTTCCGGGCAGGGGGGTAGCTACACCTTC,CASSSGQGGSYTF
TRBJ2-5,TRBD1,once,TRBV19,TGTGCCAGTAGTCCGGGACAGGGGCAGACCCAGTACTTC,CASSPGQGQTQYF
TRBJ2-3,TRBD2,-,TRBV13,TGTGCCAGCACCACCCGCGCCAACCAGACTAGCGGGGATCCAGCAGATACGCAGTATTTT,CASTTRANQTSGDPADTQYF
TRBJ1-1,-,-,TRBV7-2,TGTGCCAGCACCTTCGACAGATCGAACACTGAAGCTTTCTTT,CASTFDRSNTEAFF
TRBJ1-4,-,-,TRBV5-1,TGCGCCAGCAGCTCGCAGGGTACAGCTAATGAAAAACTGTTTTTT,CASSSQGTANEKLFF
TRBJ1-1,-,-,TRBV7-2,TGTGCCAGCAGCCCCAACCCGAACACTGAAGCTTTCTTT,CASSPNPNTEAFF
TRBJ1-6,-,-,TRBV21-1,TGTGCCAGCAGACAGCATCATTCACCCCTCCACTTT,CASRQHHSPLHF
TRBJ2-1,TRBD1,once,TRBV5-1,TGCGCCAGCAGCGGAAACTACAGGGCCTTCAGGGGGAATGAGCAGTTCTTC,CASSGNYRAFRGNEQFF
TRBJ2-3,TRBD2,-,TRBV6-1,TGTGCCAGCAGTGAAGTCCGGGGGGTGAAAGATACGCAGTATTTT,CASSEVRGVKDTQYF
TRBJ1-1,-,-,TRBV19,TGTGCCAGTAGTTCCACACCTATGAACACTGAAGCTTTCTTT,CASSSTPMNTEAFF
TRBJ1-5,TRBD1,-,TRBV19,TGTGCCAGTAGTCCGCTGGGACAGGGGAGCAATCAGCCCCAGCATTTT,CASSPLGQGSNQPQHF
TRBJ2-7,-,-,TRBV6-5,TGTGCCAGCAGTTACTCTGAGGACGAGCAGTACTTC,CASSYSEDEQYF
TRBJ1-2,-,-,TRBV30,TGTGCCTTCCAGAGCGGGTCGAACTATGGCTACACCTTC,CAFQSGSNYGYTF
TRBJ2-7,TRBD1,-,TRBV5-1,TGCGCCAGCAGCTTGGCAGGGGGCGCCTTCTACGAGCAGTACTTC,CASSLAGGAFYEQYF
TRBJ1-1,-,-,TRBV7-3,TGTGCCGGGTCCCAAAACGCCATGACAGGTCCTGCCATGAACACTGAAGCTTTCTTT,CAGSQNAMTGPAMNTEAFF
TRBJ2-2,-,-,TRBV11-3,TGTGCCAGCAGCGCGCGCCCAAGTGGTACCGGGGAGCTGTTTTTT,CASSARPSGTGELFF
TRBJ2-1,TRBD1,-,TRBV11-2,TGTGCCAGCAGCCAGACAGGGATACCAGGCTATGAGCAGTTCTTC,CASSQTGIPGYEQFF
TRBJ2-3,-,-,TRBV15,TGTGCCACCAGCAGAGTGGCGGGACTTCCCTTCACAGATACGCAGTATTTT,CATSRVAGLPFTDTQYF